This record looks at one T cell receptor (beta chain) sequence and its context. The target of this receptor is not known. Given a far larger clone just one base away, this is likely a sequencing read error. A history of other malignancies or of prior chemotherapy or radiotherapy was absent in all patients, and node-negative disease was shown on CT and PET/CT in all patients. At each of two time points, about 6 milliliters of peripheral venous blood were collected into EDTA tubes. PBMCs were isolated by Ficoll-Paque Plus density-gradient centrifugation. Right after collection, samples were placed at -80 degrees C and kept there until analysis. Sequences MDHEN (CDR1) and SYDVKM (CDR2) are obtained from the germline V gene. From cysteine to phenylalanine, the CDR3 is 13 amino acids long. The retained sequence is limited to the CDR3, 39 bases, with the frame set at the first base. The source of the sample is a study of prognosis after radiotherapy for stage I lung cancer (dated by TCRdb to the early 2020s). Regarding the research as a whole: About 20 stage I NSCLC patients were enrolled in Nanjing, China, between 2018 and January 2019. The cohort included about 12 men and five or six women, with a median age of approximately 76 years and a range of roughly 53 to 85 years. SBRT was given in 3 to 5 fractions with a biologically effective dose of at least 100 Gy, using image-guided IMRT or VMAT. Peripheral blood TCR beta repertoires were profiled in stage I NSCLC patients before and after stereotactic body radiotherapy, and the study then linked these repertoires to distant failure. Concurrent therapy was not administered to any patient alongside SBRT. About 12 patients had adenocarcinoma and seven had squamous cell carcinoma as the tumor histology. All patients were considered medically inoperable, owing to comorbidities in some 11 and refusal of surgery in about seven. The study sequenced approximately 40 blood samples from some 20 patients, one before and one after SBRT per patient. Around 13 of the patients were found to have newly diagnosed primary stage I lung tumors, and about five were living with oligometastatic NSCLC after surgical resection of the primary tumor. Distant metastases were developed by four of the 19 patients after SBRT, at a median of around seven months, whereas no significant progression was observed in the other 15 patients. The research as a whole found: After SBRT, the number of unique TCR clones decreased (median approximately 10,000 before versus some 6,900 after; Wilcoxon paired P=0.011). Post-SBRT Shannon entropy and its change from baseline were lower in patients who developed distant metastases; baseline Shannon entropy was not associated with metastases. Limitations of the study included a small cohort and short follow-up, and the study findings need independent validation. Differences in TRBV and TRBJ usage frequencies by metastasis status were reportedly observed in two V genes at baseline and in nine V and two J genes after SBRT. No adjustment for multiple comparisons was applied to any of the reported P values. No determination of tumor specificity was made for expanded TCR clones.

Two rounds of multiplex PCR on genomic DNA were used to amplify the TCR beta CDR3 region. In the first PCR round, primers specific to each TRBV and TRBJ gene were used, and the primer sequences were filed in Chinese patent CN105087789A. Universal primers were used in the second PCR round. The Roche High Pure PCR Template Preparation Kit was used to extract genomic DNA from frozen PBMCs. Paired-end sequencing with 151 bp reads was performed on the libraries using an Illumina HiSeq 3000. The original pipeline was this. CutAdapt was used to remove raw reads lacking the multiplex PCR primer sequences. Using PEAR, the high-quality paired reads were merged into contigs. By aligning each contig to reference sequences, MiXCR assigned the TRB V, D and J gene segments to that contig. To remove sequencing errors, CDR3 sequences were clustered according to base quality and sequence similarity. Shannon entropy, normalized by the natural log of the productive TCR sequence number, served as the measure of diversity. Clonality was defined as one minus Shannon entropy divided by the natural log of the number of unique clonotypes. Progression-free survival cut-offs for repertoire metrics were chosen using the Youden index of ROC curves, with analyses run in R 3.5.3. TCRdb took the public reads, trimmed them with fastp at Q25, ran MiXCR for clone calling and kept in-frame beta chains. Records with the same CDR3 protein are collapsed into one entry carrying the most frequent genes and DNA. The V and J calls follow TCRdb's processing rather than the paper's. The sample data list over 15,000 distinct CDR3 sequences, and roughly 55% of these were observed just once. Less than 30% of the sample is held by the ten biggest clonotypes.

The sample was PBMCs, taken before or after stereotactic body radiation therapy (not recorded which). The rearranged chain carries TRBV28 and TRBJ2-5, and 7 bases in between align with TRBD1. Near its end, the DNA agrees better with TRBJ2-1, so the J call may be wrong. This receptor was identified in a donor aged 50 or older with non-small cell lung cancer. CDR3 reads: CASSTDRSYEQFF. The DNA sequence follows: TGTGCCAGCAGTACGGACAGGTCCTATGAGCAGTTCTTC.